The 28 T cell receptor beta chains below were found in one sample sequenced in a study of Ad26.COV2.S vaccination and SARS-CoV-2 variants. Treatment reported: roughly 20 received Ad26.COV2.S at low or high dose, single or two shots; five or six received placebo; per-sample allocation not given. It was on day 63 after the first vaccine or placebo injection that samples were taken. Produced via immunoSEQ multiplex PCR; TCRdb's table is partial and in-frame only. There are 380,000 or so clones in the sample; about 89% occur only once, and around 5% lies in the top ten. The specimen comprised peripheral blood, sampled in a trial of Ad26.COV2.S vaccine versus placebo. All receptors derive from a person aged 18-65 years who received the Ad26.COV2.S COVID-19 vaccine or a placebo.

The chain links TRBV7-8 to TRBJ1-6; D remains unclear. Germline V gene data show CDR1 as SGHVS and CDR2 as FQNEAQ. The length of the CDR3 is 14 residues. Trimming took 5 bases from V and 5 from J, leaving 10 bases between them. CDR3 region: CASSPHRDNSPLHF. CDR3 sequence (DNA): TGTGCCAGCAGCCCCCACAGAGATAATTCACCCCTCCACTTT. Full variable domain (rest looked up from reference TRBV7-8 and TRBJ1-6): GAGVSQSPRYKVAKRGQDVALRCDPISGHVSLFWYQQALGQGPEFLTYFQNEAQLDKSGLPSDRFFAERPEGSVSTLKIQRTQQEDSAVYLCASSPHRDNSPLHFGNGTRLTVT.

The chain carries TRBV7-9 and TRBJ1-2; 8 bases are shared with TRBD1. Trimming took 5 bases from V and 12 from J; bases not matched to a gene: 17. Germline V gene sequence: CDR1 SEHNR, CDR2 FQNEAQ (reference sequence). This CDR3 is built from 15 residues. This CDR3 is CASSRWTGRFKQNTF. The CDR3 DNA reads as TGTGCCAGCAGCCGATGGACAGGGCGGTTCAAACAGAACACCTTC.

This rearrangement joins TRBV10-3 to TRBJ2-6, with D possibly TRBD1 on 5 matching bases. V lost 2 bases to trimming and J lost 1 base, with 9 bases between them. Germline CDR1 ENHRY, CDR2 SYGVKD. CDR3 length: 16 residues. Here the CDR3 reads CAISETGLSGANVLTF. DNA of the CDR3: TGTGCCATCAGTGAGACAGGTCTTTCTGGGGCCAACGTCCTGACTTTC.

This chain connects TRBV27 to TRBJ2-1; 11 bases fit TRBD2. Looked up from germline, CDR1 is MNHEY and CDR2 is SMNVEV (reference sequence). The CDR3 is 16 residues long. The V gene end was trimmed by 6 bases and the J gene end by 2 bases; junction bases not matched to a gene: 6. As DNA, the CDR3 is TGTGCCAGCAGCCCGAGACTAGCGGGGACCTACAATGAGCAGTTCTTC. This codes for CASSPRLAGTYNEQFF.

The CDR3 DNA sequence: TGTGCCAGCAGCTCGGGAGGAAATGAAGTACCCAAAGCTTTCTTT. This encodes CASSSGGNEVPKAFF. The chain links TRBV7-4 to TRBJ1-1; D call uncertain. The germline V gene encodes CDR1 SGHVT and CDR2 SQSDAQ. Trimming left V 4 bases short and J 9 bases short, with 21 bases between. CDR3 length equals 15 residues.

The chain joins TRBV5-1 to TRBJ2-1; 8 bases line up with TRBD2. The CDR3 loop spans 15 amino acids. V dropped 5 bases and J dropped 8; count of bases not matched to a gene: 12. CDR1 and CDR2 (germline): SGHRS, YFSETQ. The CDR3 DNA sequence: TGCGCCAGCAGAATCGAGCGGGAGCGAGGGTATGAGCAGTTCTTC. It is translated as CASRIERERGYEQFF.

As DNA, the CDR3 is TGTGCCATCAGTGAGGGCGCTAGCGGGAGTTGGGCCGGGGAGCTGTTTTTT. Its protein is CAISEGASGSWAGELFF. The chain links TRBV10-3 to TRBJ2-2; 10 bases agree with TRBD2. Looked up from germline, CDR1 is ENHRY and CDR2 is SYGVKD. V trimming: 2 bases; J trimming: 6 bases; junction bases outside the gene matches: 9. CDR3 length: 17 amino acids.

This clone was found once. This chain joins TRBV9 and TRBJ1-3; 10 nucleotides match TRBD1. This CDR3 contains 15 residues. Germline V CDR1 and CDR2: SGDLS, YYNGEE. V lost 4 bases to trimming and J lost 3 bases; unmatched junction nucleotides: 4. CDR3 region: CASSPGQGFGNTIYF. The CDR3 DNA is TGTGCCAGCAGCCCGGGACAGGGGTTTGGAAACACCATATATTTT.

The chain links TRBV4-1 to TRBJ2-3, with D unclear. Germline loops: CDR1 MGHRA, CDR2 YSYEKL. V lost 4 bases and J lost 3, with 8 bases in between. This CDR3 is built from 13 residues. CDR3 loop: CASSPLDTDTQYF. CDR3 nucleotide sequence: TGCGCCAGCAGCCCCCTCGATACAGATACGCAGTATTTT.

The genes are TRBV7-9 and TRBJ2-2; D may be TRBD1 or TRBD2 (6 bases each). The germline V gene has CDR1 SEHNR and CDR2 FQNEAQ (reference sequence). The CDR3 spans 13 residues. V was shortened by 5 bases and J by 6 bases, with 10 bases between the two germline ends. Here the CDR3 reads CASSHGGAGELFF. In DNA, the CDR3 is TGTGCCAGCAGCCACGGGGGCGCCGGGGAGCTGTTTTTT.

The chain is built from TRBV19 and TRBJ2-3; TRBD1 might be the D (5 bases). Germline values: CDR1 LNHDA, CDR2 SQIVND (reference sequence). The CDR3 spans 13 residues. V lost 5 bases and J lost 4, with 10 bases in between. The CDR3 loop reads CASSSQGADTQYF. In DNA form, the CDR3 reads TGTGCCAGTAGTTCCCAGGGCGCAGATACGCAGTATTTT.

The chain recombines TRBV9 with TRBJ2-1; D is undetermined. Trimming stripped 2 bases from V and 5 bases from J, with 11 bases between. CDR3 size: 14 residues. Germline V gives CDR1 SGDLS, CDR2 YYNGEE. The CDR3 loop is CASSVRTWDNEQFF. CDR3 in DNA: TGTGCCAGCAGCGTTCGGACCTGGGACAATGAGCAGTTCTTC.

V usage is TRBV2 and J usage is TRBJ1-1; D is perhaps TRBD1 (5 bases). Germline-derived CDR1 and CDR2 are SNHLY and FYNNEI. This CDR3 has 13 residues. V lost 5 bases and J 2 bases, leaving 9 bases between the germline ends. The CDR3 here is CASSITGNTEAFF. The DNA of the CDR3 is TGTGCCAGCAGTATAACAGGTAACACTGAAGCTTTCTTT.

The chain uses TRBV27 and TRBJ2-3; TRBD1 agrees at 8 bases. CDR3 size: 14 residues. The V gene's germline CDR1 is MNHEY and CDR2 SMNVEV (reference sequence). V gave up 6 bases and J gave up 5 bases; unmatched junction bases: 7. CDR3 sequence: CASSPPTGEDTQYF. CDR3 coding DNA: TGTGCCAGCAGCCCCCCGACAGGGGAAGATACGCAGTATTTT.

CDR3 loop: CAWRKDTGELFF. CDR3 nucleotides: TGTGCCTGGAGGAAAGACACCGGGGAGCTGTTTTTT. V gene TRBV30 combines with J gene TRBJ2-2; D remains unclear. Per the germline V gene, CDR1 is GTSNPN and CDR2 is SVGIG (reference sequence). Between the trimmed V and J ends, which lost 3 bases and 3 bases, there was a span of 5 bases. The CDR3 has 12 amino acids.

J is TRBJ1-2 and V is TRBV28, with D uncertain. CDR1 is MDHEN and CDR2 is SYDVKM in the germline V gene. Trimming stripped 4 bases from V and 2 bases from J, with 20 bases between. This CDR3 contains 17 residues. The CDR3 region is CASSSPFRGSFNYGYTF. CDR3 coding DNA: TGTGCCAGCAGTTCCCCCTTTAGAGGGTCCTTCAACTATGGCTACACCTTC.

This sequence joins TRBV7-9 and TRBJ1-2; D not certain. In germline, CDR1 is SEHNR, CDR2 FQNEAQ (reference sequence). Trimming removed 5 bases from V and 8 bases from J, with 18 bases in between. The CDR3 contains 14 residues. The chain's CDR3 is CASSDHRTALGYTF. The CDR3 DNA reads as TGTGCCAGCAGCGACCACCGGACGGCTTTGGGCTACACCTTC.

The chain recombines TRBV19 with TRBJ2-7; D uncertain. Per germline, CDR1 LNHDA and CDR2 SQIVND (reference sequence). CDR3 length: 14 amino acids. Between the trimmed V and J ends, which lost 4 bases and 2 bases, there was a span of 12 bases. The CDR3 loop reads CASSTRPGPYEQYF. The CDR3 DNA reads TGTGCCAGTAGTACGCGTCCAGGCCCCTACGAGCAGTACTTC.

V is TRBV10-1 and J is TRBJ2-3, with D unclear. V dropped 9 bases and J dropped 0 bases, with 7 bases sitting between them. CDR1 and CDR2 (germline): WNHNN, SYGVQD (reference sequence). This CDR3 contains 12 residues. CDR3 nucleotide sequence: TGCGCCAGTTCTACTAGCACAGATACGCAGTATTTT. It is translated as CASSTSTDTQYF.

J is TRBJ1-5 and V is TRBV11-3; 7 bases align to TRBD1. The CDR3 extends over 15 amino acids. Germline V gene lookup returns CDR1 SGHNT and CDR2 YENEEA. V shed 5 bases, J shed 5 bases, and the junction held 9 bases outside the gene matches. This CDR3 reads CASSARDRNYQPQHF. In DNA form, the CDR3 reads TGTGCCAGCAGCGCCCGGGACAGAAATTATCAGCCCCAGCATTTT.

The chain combines TRBV29-1 with TRBJ1-4; 8 bases are shared with TRBD1. V was pared by 7 bases and J by 10 bases, with 14 bases of the junction left unmatched. This CDR3 contains 14 residues. CDR1 is SQVTM, CDR2 ANQGSEA, per germline. The CDR3 DNA follows: TGCAGCGCTGAGTCGGACAGGGTGTTAGGAAAACTGTTTTTT. Encoded protein: CSAESDRVLGKLFF.

This rearrangement joins TRBV6-2 or TRBV6-3 to TRBJ2-7, with D tentatively TRBD1 (6 bases). This CDR3 is built from 14 residues. Trimming took 5 bases from V and 2 from J, leaving 13 bases between them. In germline, CDR1 is MNHEY, CDR2 SVGEGT. Here the CDR3 DNA reads TGTGCCAGCAGTATAGGGGGAAGGACCTACGAGCAGTACTTC. It translates to CASSIGGRTYEQYF.

This clone has just one count. V gene TRBV5-4 combines with J gene TRBJ1-4; D is possibly TRBD1 (6 bases). The length of the CDR3 is 18 residues. V gave up 1 base and J gave up 3 bases, with 19 bases separating them. Germline lookup yields CDR1 SGHNT and CDR2 YYREEE (reference sequence). CDR3: CASSLHGGGGRANEKLFF. The CDR3 DNA follows: TGTGCCAGCAGCTTGCATGGAGGGGGAGGGCGGGCTAATGAAAAACTGTTTTTT. The full variable domain, completed using reference TRBV5-4 and TRBJ1-4, is ETGVTQSPTHLIKTRGQQVTLRCSSQSGHNTVSWYQQALGQGPQFIFQYYREEENGRGNFPPRFSGLQFPNYSSELNVNALELDDSALYLCASSLHGGGGRANEKLFFGSGTQLSVL.

The count of this clone is one. The genes are TRBV5-5 and TRBJ1-3; 9 bases line up with TRBD1. This CDR3 contains 15 residues. With V trimmed by 4 bases and J by 2 bases, 4 bases remained unmatched. The V gene's germline CDR1 is SGHKS and CDR2 YYEKEE (reference sequence). The DNA of the CDR3 is TGTGCCAGCAGCGGCTGGACAGGGGCTGGAAACACCATATATTTT. Protein sequence: CASSGWTGAGNTIYF. The full variable domain, completed using reference TRBV5-5 and TRBJ1-3, is DAGVTQSPTHLIKTRGQQVTLRCSPISGHKSVSWYQQVLGQGPQFIFQYYEKEERGRGNFPDRFSARQFPNYSSELNVNALLLGDSALYLCASSGWTGAGNTIYFGEGSWLTVV.

The chain couples TRBV6-5 to TRBJ1-5, with D possibly matching TRBD1 (5 bases). Trimming took 2 bases from V and 6 from J, leaving 14 bases between them. CDR1 MNHEY and CDR2 SVGAGI come from the germline V gene. The CDR3 sequence is 15 residues long. The DNA of the CDR3 is TGTGCCAGCAGTTACAGGATAGGGGACGGTCAGCCCCAGCATTTT. Amino acids: CASSYRIGDGQPQHF.

The V gene is TRBV2, the J gene TRBJ1-5; 9 bases are shared with TRBD1. The germline gives CDR1 SNHLY, CDR2 FYNNEI. The CDR3 loop spans 15 amino acids. J lost 6 bases, V lost 4 bases, and 7 bases had no gene match. The CDR3 loop is CASSGLTGGSQPQHF. The CDR3 nucleotides are TGTGCCAGCAGTGGATTGACAGGGGGGTCTCAGCCCCAGCATTTT.

J is TRBJ2-1 and V is TRBV7-2; TRBD2 aligns across 14 bases. J was trimmed by 4 bases and V by 5 bases; bases with no gene match: 4. The germline V gene encodes CDR1 SGHTA and CDR2 FQGNSA. The CDR3 length is 16 residues. In DNA, the CDR3 is TGTGCCAGCAGCACACGGACTAGCGGGAGGTACAATGAGCAGTTCTTC. Its protein product is CASSTRTSGRYNEQFF.

The chain combines TRBV25-1 with TRBJ1-4; D is possibly TRBD1 (6 bases). In germline, CDR1 is MGHDK, CDR2 SYGVNS. Trimming cost V 0 bases and J 5 bases, with 13 bases left between them. CDR3 length equals 16 residues. For the CDR3, the DNA is TGTGCCAGCAGTGAATATCGAGGGCAGGGGAATGAAAAACTGTTTTTT. Protein: CASSEYRGQGNEKLFF.